The T cell receptor beta chain described here comes from a study of blood T cell repertoires in COVID-19. Germline CDR1 and CDR2: LGHDT and YNNKEL (reference sequence). After removal of 3 bases from V and 2 bases from J, the junction contained 2 bases not matched to a gene. This CDR3 is built from 16 residues. Measured with immunoSEQ multiplex PCR; TCRdb has only the in-frame clones, and not every one. The sample yields about 50,000 clones, 85% to 90% seen once. The sequencing input was peripheral blood. The rearrangement links TRBV3-1 (or the pseudogene TRBV3-2) to TRBJ1-3; the match to TRBD1 covers 12 bases. The source is a human donor in a cohort sampled during active COVID-19. For the CDR3, the DNA is TGTGCCAGCAGCCAGGGACAGGGGGCGACTGGAAACACCATATATTTT. It codes for CASSQGQGATGNTIYF.